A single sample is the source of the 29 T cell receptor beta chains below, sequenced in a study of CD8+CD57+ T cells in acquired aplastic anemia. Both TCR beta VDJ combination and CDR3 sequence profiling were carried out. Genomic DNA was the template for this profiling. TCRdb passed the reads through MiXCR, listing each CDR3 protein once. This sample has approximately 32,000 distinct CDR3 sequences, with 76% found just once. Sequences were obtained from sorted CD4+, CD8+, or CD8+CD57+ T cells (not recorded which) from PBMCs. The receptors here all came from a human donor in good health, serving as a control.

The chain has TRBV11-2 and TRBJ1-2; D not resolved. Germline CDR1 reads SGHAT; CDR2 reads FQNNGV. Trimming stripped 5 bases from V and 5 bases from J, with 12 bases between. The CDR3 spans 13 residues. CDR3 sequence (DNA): TGTGCCAGCAGCCCCGGTGGAGGGTATGGCTACACCTTC. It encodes CASSPGGGYGYTF.

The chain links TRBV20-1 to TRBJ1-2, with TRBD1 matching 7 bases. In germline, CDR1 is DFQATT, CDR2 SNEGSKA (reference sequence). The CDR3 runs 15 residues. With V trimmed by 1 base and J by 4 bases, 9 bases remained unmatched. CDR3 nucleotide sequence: TGCAGTGCTAGAGCCGAGACAGGGAGCGGCTATGGCTACACCTTC. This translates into CSARAETGSGYGYTF.

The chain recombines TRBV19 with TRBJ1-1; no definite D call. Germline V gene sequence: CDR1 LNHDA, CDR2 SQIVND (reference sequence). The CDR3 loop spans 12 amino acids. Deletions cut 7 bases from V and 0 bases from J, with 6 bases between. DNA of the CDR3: TGTGCCAGTATCTACATGAACACTGAAGCTTTCTTT. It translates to CASIYMNTEAFF.

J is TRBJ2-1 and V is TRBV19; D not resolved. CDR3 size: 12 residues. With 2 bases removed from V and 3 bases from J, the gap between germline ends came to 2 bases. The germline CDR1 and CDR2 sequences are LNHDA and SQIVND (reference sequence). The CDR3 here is CASSIFYNEQFF. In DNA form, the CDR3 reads TGTGCCAGTAGTATATTCTACAATGAGCAGTTCTTC.

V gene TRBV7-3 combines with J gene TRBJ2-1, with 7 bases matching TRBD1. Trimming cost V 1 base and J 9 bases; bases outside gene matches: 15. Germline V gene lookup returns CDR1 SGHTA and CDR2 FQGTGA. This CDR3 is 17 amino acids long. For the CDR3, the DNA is TGTGCCAGCAGCTTAAGAGACAGGGTGGGGGCCGGGGCTGAGCAGTTCTTC. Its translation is CASSLRDRVGAGAEQFF.

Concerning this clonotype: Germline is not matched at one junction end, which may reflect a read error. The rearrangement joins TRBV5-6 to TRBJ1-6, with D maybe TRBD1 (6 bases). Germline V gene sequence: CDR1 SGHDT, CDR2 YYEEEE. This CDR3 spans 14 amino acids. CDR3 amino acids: CACSLATGSRPLHF. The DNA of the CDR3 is TGTGCCTGCAGCTTGGCCACAGGGAGCCGACCCCTCCACTTT.

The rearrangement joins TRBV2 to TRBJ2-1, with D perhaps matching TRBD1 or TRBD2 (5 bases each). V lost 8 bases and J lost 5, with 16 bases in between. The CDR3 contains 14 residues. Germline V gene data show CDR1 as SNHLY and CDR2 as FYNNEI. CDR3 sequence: CASAREPSDNEQFF. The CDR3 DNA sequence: TGTGCCAGCGCCAGGGAGCCGTCGGACAATGAGCAGTTCTTC.

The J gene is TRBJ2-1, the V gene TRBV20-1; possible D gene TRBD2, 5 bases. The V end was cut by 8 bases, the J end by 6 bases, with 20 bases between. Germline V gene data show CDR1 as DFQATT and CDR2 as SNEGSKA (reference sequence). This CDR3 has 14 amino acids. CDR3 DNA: TGCAGTTCGCCTCGTAAGTCCGCGGGCAATGAGCAGTTCTTC. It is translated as CSSPRKSAGNEQFF.

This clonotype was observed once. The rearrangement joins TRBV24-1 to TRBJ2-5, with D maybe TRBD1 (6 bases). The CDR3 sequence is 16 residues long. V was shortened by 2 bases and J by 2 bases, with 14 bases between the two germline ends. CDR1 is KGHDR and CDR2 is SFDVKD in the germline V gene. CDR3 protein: CATSDSSQGKQETQYF. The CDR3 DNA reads TGTGCCACCAGTGATTCGTCGCAGGGGAAACAAGAGACCCAGTACTTC.

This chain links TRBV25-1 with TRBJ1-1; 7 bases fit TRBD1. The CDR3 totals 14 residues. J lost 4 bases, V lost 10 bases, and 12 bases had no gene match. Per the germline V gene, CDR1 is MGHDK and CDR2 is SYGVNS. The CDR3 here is CAIELTGHGTEAFF. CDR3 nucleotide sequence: TGTGCCATCGAGTTGACAGGGCATGGCACTGAAGCTTTCTTT. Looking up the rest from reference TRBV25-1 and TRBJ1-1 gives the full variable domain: EADIYQTPRYLVIGTGKKITLECSQTMGHDKMYWYQQDPGMELHLIHYSYGVNSTEKGDLSSESTVSRIRTEHFPLTLESARPSHTSQYLCAIELTGHGTEAFFGQGTRLTVV.

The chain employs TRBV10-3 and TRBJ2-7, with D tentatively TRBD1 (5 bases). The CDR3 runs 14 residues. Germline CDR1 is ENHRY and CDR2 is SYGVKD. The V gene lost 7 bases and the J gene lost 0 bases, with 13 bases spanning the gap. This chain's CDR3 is CAITQGETSYEQYV. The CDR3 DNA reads TGTGCCATCACCCAAGGGGAAACCTCCTACGAGCAGTACGTC.

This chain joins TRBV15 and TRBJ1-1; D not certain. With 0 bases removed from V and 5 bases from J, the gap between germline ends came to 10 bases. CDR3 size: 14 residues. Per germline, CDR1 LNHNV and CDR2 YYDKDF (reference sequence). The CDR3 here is CATSRDLRVTEAFF. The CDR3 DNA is TGTGCCACCAGCAGAGATCTAAGGGTTACTGAAGCTTTCTTT. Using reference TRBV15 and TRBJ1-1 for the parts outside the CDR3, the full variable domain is DAMVIQNPRYQVTQFGKPVTLSCSQTLNHNVMYWYQQKSSQAPKLLFHYYDKDFNNEADTPDNFQSRRPNTSFCFLDIRSPGLGDTAMYLCATSRDLRVTEAFFGQGTRLTVV.

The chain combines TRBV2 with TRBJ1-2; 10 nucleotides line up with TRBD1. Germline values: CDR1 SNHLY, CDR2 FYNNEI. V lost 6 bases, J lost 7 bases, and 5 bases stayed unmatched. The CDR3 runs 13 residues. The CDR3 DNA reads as TGTGCCAGCAGAGGGACAGGGGAGAGTGGCTACACCTTC. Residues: CASRGTGESGYTF.

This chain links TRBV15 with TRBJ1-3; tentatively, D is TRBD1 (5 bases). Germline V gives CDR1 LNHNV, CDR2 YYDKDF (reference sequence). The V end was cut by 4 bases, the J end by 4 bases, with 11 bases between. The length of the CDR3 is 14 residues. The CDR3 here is CATSKAGLGNTIYF. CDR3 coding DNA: TGTGCCACCAGCAAGGCGGGGCTGGGAAACACCATATATTTT.

CDR3 sequence (DNA): TGTGCCACCAGCAAGGGACAGGGGCCCGAGCAGTACTTC. It is translated as CATSKGQGPEQYF. The chain joins TRBV15 to TRBJ2-5, with 10 nucleotides matching TRBD1. The J call could be wrong; TRBJ2-7 is a better fit for the DNA end. The CDR3 loop spans 13 amino acids. Germline CDR1 LNHNV, CDR2 YYDKDF (reference sequence).

CDR3 nucleotides: TGTGCCAGCAGCTTCGGGACAGGTGTTGGAGAGCAGTACTTC. It specifies CASSFGTGVGEQYF. V and J are TRBV5-6 and TRBJ2-7; 8 bases match TRBD1. The germline V gene encodes CDR1 SGHDT and CDR2 YYEEEE. The CDR3 spans 14 residues. V dropped 2 bases and J dropped 7; count of bases not matched to a gene: 8.

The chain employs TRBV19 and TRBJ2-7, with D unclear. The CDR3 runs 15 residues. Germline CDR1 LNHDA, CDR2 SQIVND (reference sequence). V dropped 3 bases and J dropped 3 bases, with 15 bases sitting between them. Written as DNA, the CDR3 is TGTGCCAGTAGTATCCAGCCCCCCCCCGGCTACGAGCAGTACTTC. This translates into CASSIQPPPGYEQYF.

The CDR3 region has the DNA TGTGCCAGCAGCTTTACAGGGGGCGCAGGTACGCAGTATTTT. It codes for CASSFTGGAGTQYF. V is TRBV7-9 and J is TRBJ2-3, with TRBD1 identical over 9 bases. The CDR3 runs to 14 residues. V lost 3 bases to trimming and J lost 8 bases; unmatched junction nucleotides: 6. Germline V gives CDR1 SEHNR, CDR2 FQNEAQ (reference sequence).

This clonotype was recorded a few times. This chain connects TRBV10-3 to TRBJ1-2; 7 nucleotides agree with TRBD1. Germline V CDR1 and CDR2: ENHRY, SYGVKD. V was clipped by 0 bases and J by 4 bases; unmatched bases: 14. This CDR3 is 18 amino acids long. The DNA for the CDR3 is TGTGCCATCAGTGAGTCGGGGAAACGAGGGGGCGGGAGCTATGGCTACACCTTC. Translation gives CAISESGKRGGGSYGYTF.

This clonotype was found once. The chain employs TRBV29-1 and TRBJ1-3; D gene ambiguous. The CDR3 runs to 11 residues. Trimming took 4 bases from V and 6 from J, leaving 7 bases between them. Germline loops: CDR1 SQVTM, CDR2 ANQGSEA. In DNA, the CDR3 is TGCAGCGTTGCCCACTTAAACACCATATATTTT. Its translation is CSVAHLNTIYF.

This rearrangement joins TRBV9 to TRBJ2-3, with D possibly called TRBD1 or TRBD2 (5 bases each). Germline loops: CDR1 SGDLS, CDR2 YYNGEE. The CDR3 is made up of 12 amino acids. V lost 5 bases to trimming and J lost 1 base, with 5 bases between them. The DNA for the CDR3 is TGTGCCAGCAGGGGGGGCACAGATACGCAGTATTTT. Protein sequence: CASRGGTDTQYF.

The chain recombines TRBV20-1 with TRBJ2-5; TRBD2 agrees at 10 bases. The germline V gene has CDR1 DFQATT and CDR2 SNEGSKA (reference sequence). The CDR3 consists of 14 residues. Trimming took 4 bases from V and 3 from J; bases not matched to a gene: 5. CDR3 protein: CSATSGGAEETQYF. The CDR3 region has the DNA TGCAGTGCTACAAGCGGGGGGGCGGAAGAGACCCAGTACTTC.

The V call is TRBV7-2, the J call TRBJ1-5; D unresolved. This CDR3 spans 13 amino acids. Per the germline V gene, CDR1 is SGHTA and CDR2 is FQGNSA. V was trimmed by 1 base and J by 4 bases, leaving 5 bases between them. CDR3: CASSLDSNQPQHF. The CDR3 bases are TGTGCCAGCAGCTTAGACTCGAATCAGCCCCAGCATTTT.

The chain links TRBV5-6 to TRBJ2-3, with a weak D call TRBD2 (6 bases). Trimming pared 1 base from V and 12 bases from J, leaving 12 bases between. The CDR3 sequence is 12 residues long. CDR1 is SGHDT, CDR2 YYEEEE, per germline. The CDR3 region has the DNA TGTGCCAGCAGCTTGAGCAGGGAGGTTCAGTATTTT. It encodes CASSLSREVQYF.

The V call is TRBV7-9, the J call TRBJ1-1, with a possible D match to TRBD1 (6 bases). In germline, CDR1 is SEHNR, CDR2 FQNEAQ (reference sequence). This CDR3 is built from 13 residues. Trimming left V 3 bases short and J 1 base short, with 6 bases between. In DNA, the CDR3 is TGTGCCAGCAGCTTGGGACAGAACACTGAAGCTTTCTTT. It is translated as CASSLGQNTEAFF.

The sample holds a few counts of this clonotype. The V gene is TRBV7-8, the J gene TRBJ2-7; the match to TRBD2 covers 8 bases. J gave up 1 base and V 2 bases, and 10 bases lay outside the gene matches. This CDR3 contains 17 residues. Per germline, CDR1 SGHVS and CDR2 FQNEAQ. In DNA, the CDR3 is TGTGCCAGCAGCTTACGGTCAGCGGGGGACCTTTCCTACGAGCAGTACTTC. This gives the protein CASSLRSAGDLSYEQYF.

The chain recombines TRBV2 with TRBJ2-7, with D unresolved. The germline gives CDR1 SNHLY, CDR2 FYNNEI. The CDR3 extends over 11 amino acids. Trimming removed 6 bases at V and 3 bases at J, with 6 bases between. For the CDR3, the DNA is TGTGCCAGCAGGATCGACTACGAGCAGTACTTC. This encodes CASRIDYEQYF.

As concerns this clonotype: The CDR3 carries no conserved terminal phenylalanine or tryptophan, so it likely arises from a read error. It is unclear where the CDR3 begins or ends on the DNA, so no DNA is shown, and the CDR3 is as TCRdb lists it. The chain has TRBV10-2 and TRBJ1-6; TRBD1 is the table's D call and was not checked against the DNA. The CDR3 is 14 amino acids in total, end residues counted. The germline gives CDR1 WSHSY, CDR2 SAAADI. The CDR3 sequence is CASSEAVRRGPLHS.

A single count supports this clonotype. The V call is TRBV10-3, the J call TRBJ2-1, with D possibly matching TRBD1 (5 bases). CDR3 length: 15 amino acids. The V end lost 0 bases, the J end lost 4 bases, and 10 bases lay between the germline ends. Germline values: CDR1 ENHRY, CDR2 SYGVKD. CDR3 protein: CAISESQGMYNEQFF. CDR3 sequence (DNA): TGTGCCATCAGTGAGTCGCAGGGTATGTACAATGAGCAGTTCTTC.